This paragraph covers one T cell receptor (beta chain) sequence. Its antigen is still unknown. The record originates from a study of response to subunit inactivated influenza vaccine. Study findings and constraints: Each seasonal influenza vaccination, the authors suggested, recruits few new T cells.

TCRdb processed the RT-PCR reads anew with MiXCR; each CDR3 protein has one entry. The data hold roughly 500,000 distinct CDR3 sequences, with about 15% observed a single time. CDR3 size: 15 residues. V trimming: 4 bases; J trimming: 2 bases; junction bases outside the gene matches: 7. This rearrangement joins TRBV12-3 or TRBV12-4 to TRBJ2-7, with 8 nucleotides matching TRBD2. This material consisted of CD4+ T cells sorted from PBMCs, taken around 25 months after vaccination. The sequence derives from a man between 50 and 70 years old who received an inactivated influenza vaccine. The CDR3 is CASSWEGSGTYEQYF. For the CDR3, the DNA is TGTGCCAGCAGTTGGGAGGGTAGCGGGACCTACGAGCAGTACTTC.